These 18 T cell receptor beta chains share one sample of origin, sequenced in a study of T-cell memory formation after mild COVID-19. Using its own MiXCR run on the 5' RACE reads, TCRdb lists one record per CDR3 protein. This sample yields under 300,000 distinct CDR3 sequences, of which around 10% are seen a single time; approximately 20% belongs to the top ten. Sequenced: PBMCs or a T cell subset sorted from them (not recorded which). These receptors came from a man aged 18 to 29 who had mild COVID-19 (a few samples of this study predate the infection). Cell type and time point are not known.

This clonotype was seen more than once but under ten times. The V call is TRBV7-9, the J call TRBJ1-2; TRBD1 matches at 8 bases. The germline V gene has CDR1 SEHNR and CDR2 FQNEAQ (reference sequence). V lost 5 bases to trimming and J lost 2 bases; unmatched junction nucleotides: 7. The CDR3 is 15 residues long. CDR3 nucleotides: TGTGCCAGCAGCCGAACGACAGGGGCCAACTATGGCTACACCTTC. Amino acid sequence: CASSRTTGANYGYTF.

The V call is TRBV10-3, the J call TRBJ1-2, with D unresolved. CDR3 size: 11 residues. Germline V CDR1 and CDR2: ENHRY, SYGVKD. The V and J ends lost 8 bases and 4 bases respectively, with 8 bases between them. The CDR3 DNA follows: TGTGCCATCGGGGTGAGCTATGGCTACACCTTC. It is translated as CAIGVSYGYTF.

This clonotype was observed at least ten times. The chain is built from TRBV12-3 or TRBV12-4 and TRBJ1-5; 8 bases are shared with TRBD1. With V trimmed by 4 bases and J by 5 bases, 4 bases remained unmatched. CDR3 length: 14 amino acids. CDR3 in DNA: TGTGCCAGCAGTTCGACAGGGGTGGATCAGCCCCAGCATTTT. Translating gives CASSSTGVDQPQHF.

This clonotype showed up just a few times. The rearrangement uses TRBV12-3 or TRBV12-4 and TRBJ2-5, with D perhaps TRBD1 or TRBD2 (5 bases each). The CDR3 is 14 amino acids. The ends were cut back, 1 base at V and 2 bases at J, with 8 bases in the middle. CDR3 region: CASSLGGEQETQYF. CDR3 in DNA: TGTGCCAGCAGTTTAGGAGGGGAGCAAGAGACCCAGTACTTC.

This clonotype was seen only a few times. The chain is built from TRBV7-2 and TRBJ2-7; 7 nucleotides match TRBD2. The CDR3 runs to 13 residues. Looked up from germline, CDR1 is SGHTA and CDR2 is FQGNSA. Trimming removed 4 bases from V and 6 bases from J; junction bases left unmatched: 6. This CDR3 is CASSSSGVSEQYV. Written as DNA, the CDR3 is TGTGCCAGCAGCTCCAGCGGGGTCAGCGAGCAGTACGTC.

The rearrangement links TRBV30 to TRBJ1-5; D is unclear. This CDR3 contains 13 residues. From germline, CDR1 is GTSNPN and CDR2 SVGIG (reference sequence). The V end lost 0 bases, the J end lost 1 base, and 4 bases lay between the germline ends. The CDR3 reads CAWSVASNQPQHF. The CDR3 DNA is TGTGCCTGGAGTGTAGCCAGCAATCAGCCCCAGCATTTT.

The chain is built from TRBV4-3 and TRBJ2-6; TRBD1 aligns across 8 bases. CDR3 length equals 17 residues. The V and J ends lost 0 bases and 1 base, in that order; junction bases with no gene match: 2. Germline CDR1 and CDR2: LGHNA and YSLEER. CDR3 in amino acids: CASSQDRGRSGANVLTF. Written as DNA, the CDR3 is TGCGCCAGCAGCCAAGACAGGGGGCGTTCTGGGGCCAACGTCCTGACTTTC.

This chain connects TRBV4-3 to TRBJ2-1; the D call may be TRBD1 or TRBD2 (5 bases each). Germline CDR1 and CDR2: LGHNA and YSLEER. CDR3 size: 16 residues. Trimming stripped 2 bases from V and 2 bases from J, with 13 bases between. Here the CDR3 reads CASSQSGGVPYNEQFF. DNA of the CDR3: TGCGCCAGCAGCCAATCTGGGGGTGTGCCCTACAATGAGCAGTTCTTC.

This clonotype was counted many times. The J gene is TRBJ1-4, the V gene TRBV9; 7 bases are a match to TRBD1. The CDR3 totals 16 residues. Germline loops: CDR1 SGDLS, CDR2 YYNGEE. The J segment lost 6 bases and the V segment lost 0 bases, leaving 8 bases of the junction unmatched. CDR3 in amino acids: CASSVGGTAGDEKLFF. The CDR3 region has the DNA TGTGCCAGCAGCGTAGGTGGGACAGCGGGAGATGAAAAACTGTTTTTT.

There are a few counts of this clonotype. DNA of the CDR3: TGTGCCATCAGTCGGCAGGGTGTAAACACTGAAGCTTTCTTT. This encodes CAISRQGVNTEAFF. The rearrangement links TRBV10-3 to TRBJ1-1; possible D gene TRBD1, 5 bases. V was clipped by 5 bases and J by 2 bases, with 12 bases between them. CDR1 ENHRY and CDR2 SYGVKD come from the germline V gene. The CDR3 runs to 14 residues.

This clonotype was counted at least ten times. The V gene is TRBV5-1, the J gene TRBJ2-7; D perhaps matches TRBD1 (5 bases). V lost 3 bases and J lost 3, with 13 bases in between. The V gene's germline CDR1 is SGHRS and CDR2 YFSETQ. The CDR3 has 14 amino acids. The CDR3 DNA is TGCGCCAGCAGCTCCAGGGAACTCGGCTACGAGCAGTACTTC. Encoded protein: CASSSRELGYEQYF.

In DNA, the CDR3 is TGTGCCAGCAGTTCCCCTCCGGGGGAAGCCGCCGGGGAGCTGTTTTTT. Protein sequence: CASSSPPGEAAGELFF. V is TRBV28 and J is TRBJ2-2; perhaps TRBD2 as D (6 bases). The CDR3 has 16 amino acids. With 4 bases removed from V and 6 bases from J, the gap between germline ends came to 18 bases. In germline, CDR1 is MDHEN, CDR2 SYDVKM. Complete variable domain (other parts from reference TRBV28 and TRBJ2-2): DVKVTQSSRYLVKRTGEKVFLECVQDMDHENMFWYRQDPGLGLRLIYFSYDVKMKEKGDIPEGYSVSREKKERFSLILESASTNQTSMYLCASSSPPGEAAGELFFGEGSRLTVL.

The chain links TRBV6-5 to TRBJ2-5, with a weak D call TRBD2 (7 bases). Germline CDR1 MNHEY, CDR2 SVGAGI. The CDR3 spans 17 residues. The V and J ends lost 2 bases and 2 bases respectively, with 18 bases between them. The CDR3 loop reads CASSYEPSGGLQETQYF. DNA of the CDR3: TGTGCCAGCAGTTACGAACCCTCGGGGGGCCTTCAAGAGACCCAGTACTTC.

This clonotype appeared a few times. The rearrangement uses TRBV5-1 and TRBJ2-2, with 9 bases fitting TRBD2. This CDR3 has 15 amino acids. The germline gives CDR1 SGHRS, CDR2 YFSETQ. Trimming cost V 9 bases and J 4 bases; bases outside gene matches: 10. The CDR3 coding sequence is TGCGCCACCCAACGGCTAGCGGGGACCACCGGGGAGCTGTTTTTT. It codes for CATQRLAGTTGELFF.

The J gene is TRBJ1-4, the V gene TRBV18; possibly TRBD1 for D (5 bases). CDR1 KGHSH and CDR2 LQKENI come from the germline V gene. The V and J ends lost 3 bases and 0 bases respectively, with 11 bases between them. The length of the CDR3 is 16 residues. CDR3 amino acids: CASSPRTTATNEKLFF. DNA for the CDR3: TGTGCCAGCTCACCCAGGACAACTGCAACTAATGAAAAACTGTTTTTT.

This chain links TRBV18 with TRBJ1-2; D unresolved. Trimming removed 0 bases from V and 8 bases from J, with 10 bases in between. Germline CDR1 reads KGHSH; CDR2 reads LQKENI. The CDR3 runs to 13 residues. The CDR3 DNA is TGTGCCAGCTCACCACCAGTCCTGGACGGCTACACCTTC. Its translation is CASSPPVLDGYTF. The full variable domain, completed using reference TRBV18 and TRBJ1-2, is NAGVMQNPRHLVRRRGQEARLRCSPMKGHSHVYWYRQLPEEGLKFMVYLQKENIIDESGMPKERFSAEFPKEGPSILRIQQVVRGDSAAYFCASSPPVLDGYTFGSGTRLTVV.

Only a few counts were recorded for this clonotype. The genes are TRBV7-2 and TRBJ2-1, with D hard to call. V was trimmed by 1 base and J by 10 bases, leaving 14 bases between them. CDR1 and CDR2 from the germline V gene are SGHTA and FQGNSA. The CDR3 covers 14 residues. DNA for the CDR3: TGTGCCAGCAGCTTAGAGTACAGATCAGGCGAGCAGTTCTTC. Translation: CASSLEYRSGEQFF. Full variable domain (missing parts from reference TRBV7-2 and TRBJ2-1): GAGVSQSPSNKVTEKGKDVELRCDPISGHTALYWYRQSLGQGLEFLIYFQGNSAPDKSGLPSDRFSAERTGGSVSTLTIQRTQQEDSAVYLCASSLEYRSGEQFFGPGTRLTVL.

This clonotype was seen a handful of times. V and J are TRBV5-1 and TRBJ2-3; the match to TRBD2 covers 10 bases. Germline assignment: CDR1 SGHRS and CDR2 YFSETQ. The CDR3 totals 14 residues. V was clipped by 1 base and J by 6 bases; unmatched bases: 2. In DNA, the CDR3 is TGCGCCAGCAGCTTGACTAGCGGGGATGATACGCAGTATTTT. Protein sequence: CASSLTSGDDTQYF.